The 11 T cell receptor beta chains presented below share a single source sample, sequenced in a study of CD8+CD57+ T cells in acquired aplastic anemia. Patients chosen for sequencing had CD8+CD57+ cells that had expanded, as shown by flow cytometry. Genomic DNA acted as the template from which TCR beta VDJ combination and CDR3 sequence profiling were carried out. TCRdb independently ran MiXCR on the reads; one entry per CDR3 protein. In the table there are about 200,000 distinct CDR3 sequences, under 55% of which are singletons. The specimen was sorted CD4+, CD8+, or CD8+CD57+ T cells (not recorded which) from PBMCs. The receptors come from a human donor with aplastic anemia.

This clonotype was seen more than once but under ten times. Being one base from a much bigger clone, this may be a read error. The chain couples TRBV2 to TRBJ2-5; 8 bases agree with TRBD2. This CDR3 has 17 amino acids. CDR1 SNHLY and CDR2 FYNNEI come from the germline V gene. The CDR3, as DNA: TGTGCCAGCAGTAACGGGGGGGATGGGGTACACCAAGAGGCCCAGTACTTC. Translating gives CASSNGGDGVHQEAQYF.

J is TRBJ2-7 and V is TRBV7-3, with D unclear. The CDR3 runs to 15 residues. With 2 bases removed from V and 2 bases from J, the gap between germline ends came to 13 bases. Germline V gene sequence: CDR1 SGHTA, CDR2 FQGTGA. The CDR3 region is CASSLGSHTTYEQYF. CDR3 in DNA: TGTGCCAGCAGCTTAGGTTCCCATACGACCTACGAGCAGTACTTC.

The rearrangement links TRBV20-1 to TRBJ1-1, with 7 positions matching TRBD1. V trimming: 2 bases; J trimming: 0 bases; junction bases outside the gene matches: 6. This CDR3 region has 15 residues. In germline, CDR1 is DFQATT, CDR2 SNEGSKA (reference sequence). For the CDR3, the DNA is TGCAGTGCTAGAAACCCGGGACAGATGAACACTGAAGCTTTCTTT. Translation: CSARNPGQMNTEAFF.

J is TRBJ1-2 and V is TRBV19; D call uncertain. This CDR3 is built from 15 residues. CDR1 and CDR2 (germline): LNHDA, SQIVND (reference sequence). V was clipped by 5 bases and J by 4 bases, with 17 bases between them. The CDR3 reads CASSPSDQTPYGYTF. CDR3 nucleotide sequence: TGTGCCAGTAGTCCGTCGGACCAGACCCCCTATGGCTACACCTTC.

In the case of this clonotype: A much more abundant neighbour one base away suggests this may be a read error. This rearrangement joins TRBV10-3 to TRBJ1-2; D remains ambiguous. Trimming removed 5 bases at V and 2 bases at J, with 12 bases between. This CDR3 is built from 14 residues. The germline V gene encodes CDR1 ENHRY and CDR2 SYGVKD. In DNA, the CDR3 is TGTGCCATCAGTTACTCCCAGGACAACTATGGCTACACCTTC. Protein product: CAISYSQDNYGYTF.

The chain combines TRBV30 with TRBJ2-5; tentatively, D is TRBD2 (7 bases). CDR3 length equals 15 residues. V lost 1 base to trimming and J lost 1 base, with 13 bases between them. The germline V gene has CDR1 GTSNPN and CDR2 SVGIG (reference sequence). This chain's CDR3 is CAWSERRGGQETQYF. As DNA, the CDR3 is TGTGCCTGGAGTGAGCGGAGGGGGGGCCAAGAGACCCAGTACTTC.

This clonotype was seen a handful of times. V gene TRBV6-1 combines with J gene TRBJ2-1, with 8 positions matching TRBD2. After removal of 4 bases from V and 1 base from J, the junction contained 3 bases not matched to a gene. The CDR3 runs to 15 residues. In germline, CDR1 is MNHNS, CDR2 SASEGT. The CDR3 is CASSVERGSYNEQFF. DNA for the CDR3: TGTGCCAGCAGTGTAGAGCGGGGGTCCTACAATGAGCAGTTCTTC.

Of note for this clonotype: One end of the junction does not line up with germline, which may come from a read error. The gene calls are TRBV5-5 and TRBJ1-4, with 9 bases lining up with TRBD1. The CDR3 spans 15 residues. Germline V CDR1 and CDR2: SGHKS, YYEKEE (reference sequence). The chain's CDR3 is CACSTPGQGYEKLFF. CDR3 coding DNA: TGCGCCTGCAGCACGCCGGGACAGGGTTATGAAAAACTGTTTTTT.

This clonotype was observed at least ten times. This chain uses TRBV5-1 with TRBJ1-1; perhaps TRBD1 as D (5 bases). Germline lookup yields CDR1 SGHRS and CDR2 YFSETQ. Trimming shortened V by 6 bases and J by 2 bases, and 14 bases separated the two germline ends. CDR3 size: 14 residues. Here the CDR3 reads CASTRQIGNTEAFF. CDR3 DNA sequence: TGCGCCAGCACCAGACAGATCGGTAACACTGAAGCTTTCTTT.

This clonotype was counted ten times or more. V and J are TRBV12-3 or TRBV12-4 and TRBJ2-1; D is uncertain. The CDR3 has 11 residues. Between the trimmed V and J ends, which lost 8 bases and 7 bases, there was a span of 9 bases. CDR3 in DNA: TGTGCCAGCGGTTCTACGAATGAGCAGTTCTTC. Its translation: CASGSTNEQFF.

The J gene is TRBJ1-6, the V gene TRBV5-1; D remains ambiguous. V was trimmed by 1 base and J by 7 bases, leaving 12 bases between them. This CDR3 spans 15 amino acids. Germline CDR1 is SGHRS and CDR2 is YFSETQ. As DNA, the CDR3 is TGCGCCAGCAGCTTGAGTGGGCACGGGAATTCACCCCTCCACTTT. This sequence encodes CASSLSGHGNSPLHF.